This T cell receptor (beta chain) was profiled in a study of shared clonotypes between healthy human individuals. Per the germline V gene, CDR1 is MDHEN and CDR2 is SYDVKM. V trimming: 5 bases; J trimming: 4 bases; junction bases outside the gene matches: 8. The CDR3 contains 14 residues. Repertoires were generated with immunoSEQ multiplex PCR, while TCRdb's copy carries only in-frame clones and drops some. The data show some 1.5 million clones, with 95% to 99% seen just once and approximately 0.45% held by the top ten. Healthy HIV-negative adults without recent acute infections or vaccinations served as donors.

Sequencing was carried out using naive CD4+ T cells sorted from blood. Subset here: CD45RA+ positively selected. The V and J genes are TRBV28 and TRBJ2-7; 7 bases are shared with TRBD1. This receptor was taken from a man aged 30 to 45 in good health. DNA of the CDR3: TGTGCCAGCAGTGCTGGGACAGTTTCTTACGAGCAGTACTTC. Protein product: CASSAGTVSYEQYF. The variable domain in full, completed from reference TRBV28 and TRBJ2-7, reads DVKVTQSSRYLVKRTGEKVFLECVQDMDHENMFWYRQDPGLGLRLIYFSYDVKMKEKGDIPEGYSVSREKKERFSLILESASTNQTSMYLCASSAGTVSYEQYFGPGTRLTVT.